This is a list of T cell receptor beta chains from one sample in a study of CD8+ T cells in alopecia areata. Using immunoSEQ multiplex PCR, the repertoire was profiled, and TCRdb retains in-frame clones only, with some absent. The sample shows about 90,000 clones, about 40% of them seen only once. The sample was CD8+ T cells sorted from blood, taken at week 24, from a patient treated with tofacitinib. The receptor set was obtained from a human donor with alopecia areata. CDR3s include the opening cysteine and the closing phenylalanine or tryptophan. The order of the fields is CDR3 protein, CDR3 DNA, D gene, J gene, clone size, V gene. The D gene is left open where the match is weak. Size tells how often a clone was seen (once, few, many) or the class of an expanded clone, and some rows leave it out.

CASSSRRDEQYF TGTGCCAGCAGCTCCAGGCGGGACGAGCAGTACTTC NA TRBJ2-7 NA TRBV27
CAWSLPGQAFYGYTF TGTGCCTGGAGTCTTCCGGGACAGGCTTTCTATGGCTACACCTTC TRBD1 TRBJ1-2 NA TRBV30
CASSSRQGSTYNEQFF TGTGCCAGCAGTTCGCGACAGGGCTCTACCTACAATGAGCAGTTCTTC TRBD1 TRBJ2-1 few TRBV7-3
CASSGVEDEQFF TGTGCCAGCAGCGGGGTTGAAGATGAGCAGTTCTTC NA TRBJ2-1 NA TRBV11-2
CASSALAGGPSGELFF TGTGCCAGCAGCGCACTAGCGGGAGGGCCTAGCGGGGAGCTGTTTTTT TRBD2 TRBJ2-2 once TRBV9
CASSFSSYEQYF TGTGCCAGCAGCTTTAGCTCCTACGAGCAGTACTTC NA TRBJ2-7 NA TRBV7-2
CASSQGGEAFF TGTGCCAGCAGCCAAGGGGGGGAAGCTTTCTTT NA TRBJ1-1 NA TRBV7-9
CAIRDYNQPQHF TGTGCCATCAGGGATTACAATCAGCCCCAGCATTTT NA TRBJ1-5 NA TRBV10-3
CASSPTGGRAGELFF TGTGCCAGCAGCCCAACCGGGGGGCGGGCCGGGGAGCTGTTTTTT NA TRBJ2-2 many TRBV28
CASSLWGEETQYF TGTGCCAGCAGCCTATGGGGGGAAGAGACCCAGTACTTC NA TRBJ2-5 NA TRBV7-9
CASRDGRARGDGELFF TGTGCCAGCAGGGACGGGAGGGCTCGAGGGGACGGGGAGCTGTTTTTT TRBD2 TRBJ2-2 few TRBV28
CSVPGVEAFF TGCAGTGTGCCAGGGGTGGAAGCTTTCTTT NA TRBJ1-1 NA TRBV20-1
CASSLRQGAGPQHF TGTGCCAGCAGTCTAAGACAGGGGGCTGGGCCCCAGCATTTT TRBD1 TRBJ1-5 NA TRBV27
CASSQGRSSSYNEQFF TGCGCCAGCAGCCAAGGCCGCTCGAGCTCCTACAATGAGCAGTTCTTC NA TRBJ2-1 NA TRBV4-3
CASSQGFTEAFF TGCGCCAGCAGTCAAGGATTCACTGAAGCTTTCTTT NA TRBJ1-1 NA TRBV4-1
CASSYSRGGHEQYF TGTGCCAGCAGTTACTCACGAGGAGGGCACGAGCAGTACTTC NA TRBJ2-7 NA TRBV6-5
CASGWDEQYF TGTGCCAGCGGTTGGGACGAGCAGTACTTC NA TRBJ2-7 NA TRBV6-6
CASSLRSSTGELFF TGTGCCAGCAGCTTAAGATCTTCCACCGGGGAGCTGTTTTTT NA TRBJ2-2 NA TRBV11-3
CASSAGADTQYF TGTGCCAGCAGCGCGGGAGCAGATACGCAGTATTTT TRBD2 TRBJ2-3 few TRBV27
CASSLQGNGEQYF TGTGCCAGCAGCCTCCAGGGGAACGGCGAGCAGTACTTC NA TRBJ2-7 few TRBV5-6
CASSQTQGKPQHF TGCGCCAGCAGCCAAACACAGGGAAAGCCCCAGCATTTT NA TRBJ1-5 NA TRBV4-1
CASSAEFNEQFF TGTGCCAGCAGTGCAGAATTCAATGAGCAGTTCTTC NA TRBJ2-1 NA TRBV6-5
CASSTPTSGSGYNEQFF TGTGCCAGCAGCACTCCGACTAGCGGGAGTGGGTACAATGAGCAGTTCTTC TRBD2 TRBJ2-1 NA TRBV16
CASSLETSGRYNEQFF TGCGCCAGCAGCTTGGAGACTAGCGGGAGGTACAATGAGCAGTTCTTC TRBD2 TRBJ2-1 NA TRBV5-1
CASSVAGGINYGYTF TGTGCCAGCAGCGTAGCTGGGGGGATTAACTATGGCTACACCTTC NA TRBJ1-2 few TRBV9
CASSFGTSGAYEQYF TGTGCCAGCAGCTTCGGGACTAGCGGAGCCTACGAGCAGTACTTC TRBD2 TRBJ2-7 few TRBV7-2
CASSPDWRSGANVLTF TGTGCCAGCAGCCCGGACTGGCGCTCTGGGGCCAACGTCCTGACTTTC NA TRBJ2-6 NA TRBV9
CASSQAPGQRPNTEAFF TGCGCCAGCAGCCAAGCCCCAGGACAGAGACCCAACACTGAAGCTTTCTTT NA TRBJ1-1 NA TRBV4-1
CSARDRSGTGGRDTEAFF TGCAGCGCTAGGGACCGGTCGGGCACGGGTGGACGGGACACTGAAGCTTTCTTT NA TRBJ1-1 NA TRBV29-1
CASSQEGTPNYGYTF TGTGCCAGCAGCCAAGAAGGGACACCAAACTATGGCTACACCTTC NA TRBJ1-2 NA TRBV4-2
CASTPSQERETQYF TGTGCCAGCACCCCATCCCAGGAACGGGAGACCCAGTACTTC NA TRBJ2-5 NA TRBV6-5
CASSPSPNQPQHF TGTGCCAGCAGCCCAAGTCCGAATCAGCCCCAGCATTTT NA TRBJ1-5 NA TRBV7-9
CSTINTGELFF TGCAGCACAATTAACACCGGGGAGCTGTTTTTT NA TRBJ2-2 NA TRBV29-1
CASSFGTSGRWGTGELFF TGTGCCAGCAGTTTCGGGACTAGCGGGAGATGGGGGACCGGGGAGCTGTTTTTT TRBD2 TRBJ2-2 NA TRBV27
CASSLGAGKYEQYF TGTGCCAGCAGTTTAGGGGCAGGGAAGTACGAGCAGTACTTC NA TRBJ2-7 NA TRBV27
CASSLGTGSGQYF TGTGCCAGCAGCTTGGGAACAGGGTCCGGGCAGTATTTT NA TRBJ2-3 NA TRBV5-6
CASSMGRASYYNEQFF TGTGCCAGCAGCATGGGGCGGGCTAGCTATTACAATGAGCAGTTCTTC NA TRBJ2-1 NA TRBV7-8
CASRTNPGNTIYF TGTGCCAGCAGGACTAATCCCGGAAACACCATATATTTT NA TRBJ1-3 few TRBV25-1
CSANWGPGGEQFF TGCAGCGCAAATTGGGGTCCAGGGGGTGAGCAGTTCTTC TRBD1 TRBJ2-1 NA TRBV29-1
CASSYSATGPNTEAFF TGTGCCAGCAGTTACTCTGCGACAGGGCCGAACACTGAAGCTTTCTTT TRBD1 TRBJ1-1 NA TRBV6-6
CASSYLAGKDEQYF TGTGCCAGCAGCTACTTAGCGGGAAAGGACGAGCAGTACTTC TRBD2 TRBJ2-7 NA TRBV7-2
CASSSGALEQYF TGTGCCAGCAGTTCCGGAGCCCTCGAGCAGTACTTC NA TRBJ2-7 NA TRBV6-5
CASRLAGLDTQYF TGTGCCAGCCGTCTAGCGGGACTAGATACGCAGTATTTT TRBD2 TRBJ2-3 few TRBV7-9
CASSEYDREGEQFF TGTGCCAGCAGTGAATACGACCGGGAGGGTGAGCAGTTCTTC TRBD2 TRBJ2-1 NA TRBV25-1
CASRTGRTQYF TGTGCCAGCCGGACGGGCCGCACCCAGTACTTC NA TRBJ2-5 NA TRBV7-9
CASSLGSYNEQFF TGTGCCAGCAGCTTGGGGAGTTACAATGAGCAGTTCTTC NA TRBJ2-1 few TRBV5-6
CASSSDSPGNQPQHF TGTGCCAGCAGCTCGGACAGCCCGGGCAATCAGCCCCAGCATTTT NA TRBJ1-5 NA TRBV11-3
CASSYTGTGSYEQYF TGTGCCAGCAGTTACACCGGGACAGGATCCTACGAGCAGTACTTC TRBD1 TRBJ2-7 NA TRBV27
CSVGSPYEQYF TGCAGCGTTGGCAGCCCCTACGAGCAGTACTTC NA TRBJ2-7 NA TRBV29-1
CASSLGLGQHGEQYF TGTGCCAGCAGCTTAGGCCTAGGACAGCACGGCGAGCAGTACTTC NA TRBJ2-7 NA TRBV13
CASSLGRPYGYTF TGTGCCAGCAGCTTGGGACGCCCCTATGGCTACACCTTC NA TRBJ1-2 NA TRBV7-8
CASSVPLAGGSNTGELFF TGTGCCAGCAGCGTCCCACTAGCGGGAGGCTCGAACACCGGGGAGCTGTTTTTT TRBD2 TRBJ2-2 NA TRBV9
CASSRWEGLRSEAFF TGTGCCAGCAGCCGCTGGGAGGGTCTAAGGTCTGAAGCTTTCTTT NA TRBJ1-1 few TRBV7-8
CSASKDGSYGYTF TGCAGCGCCTCCAAGGACGGGAGCTATGGCTACACCTTC NA TRBJ1-2 NA TRBV29-1
CASSERPYEQYF TGTGCCAGCAGTGAACGGCCCTACGAGCAGTACTTC NA TRBJ2-7 NA TRBV2